This T cell receptor beta chain was captured in a study of blood T cell repertoires in COVID-19. This CDR3 has 14 residues. Losses at the gene ends were 5 bases for V and 4 bases for J; bases not matched to a gene: 8. The germline V gene encodes CDR1 SEHNR and CDR2 FQNEAQ (reference sequence). TCRdb's copy holds only in-frame clones and misses some; the assay was immunoSEQ multiplex PCR. There are 84,000 or so clones in the sample; about 78% occur only once, and roughly a third lies in the top ten. This chain joins TRBV7-9 and TRBJ2-7; 7 bases line up with TRBD1. What was sequenced was peripheral blood. This receptor was obtained from a man aged 60-69 years with COVID-19, enrolled during active disease. The DNA of the CDR3 is TGTGCCAGCAGCAAAGGACAGGAACCTTACGAGCAGTACTTC. Amino acids: CASSKGQEPYEQYF. The whole variable domain, remainder taken from reference TRBV7-9 and TRBJ2-7, is DTGVSQNPRHKITKRGQNVTFRCDPISEHNRLYWYRQTLGQGPEFLTYFQNEAQLEKSRLLSDRFSAERPKGSFSTLEIQRTEQGDSAMYLCASSKGQEPYEQYFGPGTRLTVT.